This T cell receptor (beta chain) is from a study of healthy donors' naive CD4 and CD8 T cells. Regarding this clonotype: No antigen is known for it.

Naive CD4+ cells were sorted as CD4+CD8-CD45RO-CD45RA+; naive CD8+ as CD8+CD4-CD45RA+CD27bright. Whole-study results and caveats: Chains were not paired, since alpha and beta were sequenced in bulk. CDR3 charge plus V and J genes appeared to account for approximately 13% of CD4/CD8 variance.

TCR libraries were built from about 0.55 ug of total RNA by linear amplification. TCRdb re-called the reads with MiXCR, one entry per CDR3 protein. The profile shows around 180,000 distinct CDR3 sequences, 65% to 75% of them singletons. Germline V gives CDR1 SGHRS, CDR2 YFSETQ. V was clipped by 1 base and J by 2 bases; unmatched bases: 3. CDR3 size: 16 residues. Source material: naive CD4+ and CD8+ T cells sorted from blood, pooled from several donors. The chain has TRBV5-1 and TRBJ2-2, with 9 positions matching TRBD2. The receptor comes from a pool of human donors in good health; the sample pools cells from several healthy donors. The CDR3 bases are TGCGCCAGCAGCTTGCCGGGACTAGCAAACACCGGGGAGCTGTTTTTT. This encodes CASSLPGLANTGELFF.